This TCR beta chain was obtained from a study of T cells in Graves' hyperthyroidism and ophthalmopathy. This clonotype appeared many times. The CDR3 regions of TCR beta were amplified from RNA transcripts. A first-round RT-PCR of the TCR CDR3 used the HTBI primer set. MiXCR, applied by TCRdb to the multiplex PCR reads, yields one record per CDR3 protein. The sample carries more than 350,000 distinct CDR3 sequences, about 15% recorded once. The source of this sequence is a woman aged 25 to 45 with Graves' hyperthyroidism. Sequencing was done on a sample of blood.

DNA of the CDR3: TGTGCCAGCAGCCCAAGCGGGAGCCACGAGCAGTACTTC. This translates into CASSPSGSHEQYF. This chain connects TRBV7-9 to TRBJ2-7; TRBD2 agrees at 8 bases. Trimming at V came to 5 bases and at J to 5 bases, leaving 5 bases not matched to a gene. Looked up from germline, CDR1 is SEHNR and CDR2 is FQNEAQ (reference sequence). The CDR3 has 13 amino acids.